The clone carrying this T cell receptor beta chain was recorded many times. The germline V and J ends were trimmed by 4 bases and 6 bases, with 15 bases remaining between them. Germline V gene sequence: CDR1 SGHRS, CDR2 YFSETQ. The CDR3 is 14 amino acids. The data were obtained in a study of T-cell reconstitution after alpha-beta-depleted transplantation in children. During its preparation, the TCRbeta library received unique molecular identifiers. One entry per CDR3 protein results from TCRdb running MiXCR on the PCR reads. The sample has about 640,000 distinct CDR3 sequences; around a sixth are singletons.

The origin of this receptor is a human donor who donated a stem cell graft to a child with acute myeloid leukemia. The sequencing used PBMCs from the stem cell graft donor, collected from the stem cell graft. The V and J genes are TRBV5-1 and TRBJ2-3; D perhaps matches TRBD1 (5 bases). CDR3: CASSPDTFRDTQYF. The DNA for the CDR3 is TGCGCCAGCAGCCCGGACACCTTCAGGGATACGCAGTATTTT.